One and the same sample provided the 27 T cell receptor beta chains below, sequenced in a study of CD8 T cells in ankylosing spondylitis. Study-wide results and caveats: A motif in TCR beta, a set of about 8 highly homologous variants, appeared characteristic of ankylosing spondylitis blood.

TCRdb passed the 5' RACE reads through MiXCR, listing each CDR3 protein once. The sample comprises about 800,000 distinct CDR3 sequences, over 9.5% of which are singletons, and 0.51% rests with the top ten. Antigen specificity for these receptors is unknown. The material sequenced was blood, either unsorted or a sorted T cell fraction (not recorded which). These receptors were collected from a male donor with ankylosing spondylitis.

The rearrangement uses TRBV28 and TRBJ1-5, with no clear D. CDR1 is MDHEN, CDR2 SYDVKM, per germline. There are 15 residues in the CDR3. Between the trimmed V and J ends, which lost 7 bases and 3 bases, there was a span of 16 bases. The CDR3 region has the DNA TGTGCCAGCATCTCTTACCGGGCCCACAATCAGCCCCAGCATTTT. Its protein is CASISYRAHNQPQHF. The whole variable domain, filled in from reference TRBV28 and TRBJ1-5, reads DVKVTQSSRYLVKRTGEKVFLECVQDMDHENMFWYRQDPGLGLRLIYFSYDVKMKEKGDIPEGYSVSREKKERFSLILESASTNQTSMYLCASISYRAHNQPQHFGDGTRLSIL.

The chain is built from TRBV29-1 and TRBJ1-1; D call uncertain. Trimming pared 4 bases from V and 4 bases from J, leaving 13 bases between. This CDR3 contains 13 residues. Germline CDR1 is SQVTM and CDR2 is ANQGSEA. CDR3 residues: CSVGGPIGTEAFF. CDR3 DNA sequence: TGCAGCGTTGGAGGTCCGATTGGCACTGAAGCTTTCTTT.

This clonotype was seen many times. The genes are TRBV7-3 and TRBJ2-3; 7 bases map to TRBD1. The CDR3 covers 13 residues. The V gene's germline CDR1 is SGHTA and CDR2 FQGTGA. J lost 4 bases, V lost 3 bases, and 1 base had no gene match. The CDR3 DNA sequence: TGTGCCAGCAGCTTGGGGACAGCAGATACGCAGTATTTT. It translates to CASSLGTADTQYF. The full variable domain, with the rest looked up from reference TRBV7-3 and TRBJ2-3, is GAGVSQTPSNKVTEKGKYVELRCDPISGHTALYWYRQSLGQGPEFLIYFQGTGAADDSGLPNDRFFAVRPEGSVSTLKIQRTERGDSAVYLCASSLGTADTQYFGPGTRLTVL.

The V and J genes are TRBV5-1 and TRBJ2-3; TRBD2 matches 10 bases. CDR1 and CDR2 (germline): SGHRS, YFSETQ. This CDR3 is 15 amino acids long. The J segment lost 3 bases and the V segment lost 5 bases, leaving 6 bases of the junction unmatched. The CDR3 DNA sequence: TGCGCCAGCAGGAGTTCTAGCGGGAGTACAGATACGCAGTATTTT. The encoded protein is CASRSSSGSTDTQYF.

The V call is TRBV12-3 or TRBV12-4, the J call TRBJ2-6, with D possibly TRBD2 on 6 matching bases. Deletions cut 4 bases from V and 3 bases from J, with 10 bases between. This CDR3 is built from 15 residues. CDR3 DNA sequence: TGTGCCAGCAGTTATTCGGGGGATGGGGCCAACGTCCTGACTTTC. It codes for CASSYSGDGANVLTF.

J is TRBJ2-1 and V is TRBV18, with 9 positions matching TRBD2. The CDR3 has 15 amino acids. J lost 9 bases, V lost 3 bases, and 9 bases had no gene match. The germline gives CDR1 KGHSH, CDR2 LQKENI. CDR3 protein: CASSPGLAGWGEQFF. In DNA, the CDR3 is TGTGCCAGCTCACCCGGGCTAGCGGGATGGGGTGAGCAGTTCTTC.

CDR3: CASSIAGVLDEQFF. The CDR3 DNA follows: TGTGCCAGTTCGATAGCGGGAGTTCTAGATGAGCAGTTCTTC. The chain uses TRBV12-3 or TRBV12-4 and TRBJ2-1, with 9 bases aligning to TRBD2. The CDR3 spans 14 residues. V trimming: 9 bases; J trimming: 8 bases; junction bases outside the gene matches: 11.

This rearrangement joins TRBV11-3 to TRBJ2-1; D not certain. This CDR3 has 14 amino acids. V lost 5 bases and J lost 10, with 18 bases in between. Germline CDR1 is SGHNT and CDR2 is YENEEA. The CDR3 spells CASSPRRGPGEQFF. The CDR3 DNA sequence: TGTGCCAGCAGCCCCCGAAGAGGCCCCGGCGAGCAGTTCTTC.

This clonotype was seen at least ten times. The chain couples TRBV5-1 to TRBJ1-2; perhaps TRBD1 as D (5 bases). The CDR3 runs to 14 residues. Germline CDR1 is SGHRS and CDR2 is YFSETQ. V lost 0 bases to trimming and J lost 7 bases, with 13 bases between them. CDR3 region: CASSLGRTTAGYTF. Here the CDR3 DNA reads TGCGCCAGCAGCTTGGGTCGGACAACGGCTGGCTACACCTTC.

This clonotype has only a few counts. The chain is built from TRBV20-1 and TRBJ2-1; 7 nucleotides align to TRBD2. Unmatched junction bases numbered 10, after V lost 3 bases and J lost 8 bases. The CDR3 is 14 amino acids. Looked up from germline, CDR1 is DFQATT and CDR2 is SNEGSKA (reference sequence). Written as DNA, the CDR3 is TGCAGTGCTAGGTCGGGGAGGGCCCCGGATGAGCAGTTCTTC. It translates to CSARSGRAPDEQFF.

This clonotype was recorded many times. CDR3 sequence reads: CAIGTGEMSGANVLTF. For the CDR3, the DNA is TGTGCCATCGGGACAGGGGAGATGTCTGGGGCCAACGTCCTGACTTTC. This chain connects TRBV10-3 to TRBJ2-6, with TRBD1 matching 10 bases. Per the germline V gene, CDR1 is ENHRY and CDR2 is SYGVKD. This CDR3 has 16 residues. With 8 bases clipped from V and 1 base from J, the junction kept 5 bases outside the gene matches.

The genes are TRBV19 and TRBJ1-4; 8 bases fit TRBD1. Germline V CDR1 and CDR2: LNHDA, SQIVND (reference sequence). The CDR3 has 14 amino acids. The junction had 7 bases not matched to a gene; V was cut back by 5 bases and J by 8 bases. The CDR3 bases are TGTGCCAGTAGTCACCGGGACAGGAGGGAAAAACTGTTTTTT. This sequence encodes CASSHRDRREKLFF. The whole variable domain, remainder taken from reference TRBV19 and TRBJ1-4, is DGGITQSPKYLFRKEGQNVTLSCEQNLNHDAMYWYRQDPGQGLRLIYYSQIVNDFQKGDIAEGYSVSREKKESFPLTVTSAQKNPTAFYLCASSHRDRREKLFFGSGTQLSVL.

A remark on this clonotype: Since no conserved phenylalanine or tryptophan closes the CDR3, a read error is the likely cause. The rearrangement uses TRBV30 and TRBJ2-2; perhaps D is TRBD1 or TRBD2 (5 bases each). V was shortened by 0 bases and J by 8 bases, with 13 bases between the two germline ends. CDR1 and CDR2 from the germline V gene are GTSNPN and SVGIG (reference sequence). The CDR3 extends over 14 amino acids. The CDR3 here is CAWSVWQGVGELFS. CDR3 sequence (DNA): TGTGCCTGGAGTGTATGGCAGGGAGTTGGGGAGCTGTTTTCT.

The V call is TRBV5-4, the J call TRBJ2-7; D uncertain. The V and J ends lost 0 bases and 4 bases respectively, with 14 bases between them. CDR1 and CDR2 (germline): SGHNT, YYREEE (reference sequence). The CDR3 has 15 residues. The CDR3: CASSLGPGLWYEQYF. CDR3 DNA sequence: TGTGCCAGCAGCTTGGGTCCGGGTCTCTGGTACGAGCAGTACTTC. Using reference TRBV5-4 and TRBJ2-7 for the parts outside the CDR3, the full variable domain is ETGVTQSPTHLIKTRGQQVTLRCSSQSGHNTVSWYQQALGQGPQFIFQYYREEENGRGNFPPRFSGLQFPNYSSELNVNALELDDSALYLCASSLGPGLWYEQYFGPGTRLTVT.

Only a few counts were recorded for this clonotype. The chain carries TRBV7-6 and TRBJ2-6, with a possible D match to TRBD1 (5 bases). Per germline, CDR1 SGHVS and CDR2 FNYEAQ. V was trimmed by 1 base and J by 4 bases, leaving 11 bases between them. The CDR3 is made up of 16 amino acids. The chain's CDR3 is CASSLEGHTGANVLTF. CDR3 sequence (DNA): TGTGCCAGCAGCTTAGAAGGACACACCGGGGCCAACGTCCTGACTTTC.

This sequence joins TRBV11-1 and TRBJ2-7; no clear D gene. Germline loops: CDR1 SGHAT, CDR2 FQDESV (reference sequence). The CDR3 runs 14 residues. The V and J ends lost 3 bases and 1 base respectively, with 10 bases between them. The chain's CDR3 is CASSFTVDSYEQYF. As DNA, the CDR3 is TGTGCCAGCAGCTTTACGGTGGATTCCTACGAGCAGTACTTC.

This chain joins TRBV6-1 and TRBJ2-5, with D perhaps being TRBD1 or TRBD2 (5 bases each). V was pared by 2 bases and J by 4 bases, with 20 bases between. There are 17 residues in the CDR3. CDR1 and CDR2 from the germline V gene are MNHNS and SASEGT. The CDR3 region is CASSELARRGRRETQYF. The CDR3 bases are TGTGCCAGCAGTGAATTAGCGCGAAGGGGAAGACGAGAGACCCAGTACTTC.

This chain connects TRBV10-3 to TRBJ2-7; D is unclear. This CDR3 is 13 amino acids long. Germline V CDR1 and CDR2: ENHRY, SYGVKD. V lost 2 bases, J lost 7 bases, and 12 bases lay in between. CDR3 amino acids: CAISETATREQYF. CDR3 DNA sequence: TGTGCCATCAGTGAGACCGCAACGCGGGAGCAGTACTTC.

Ten or more counts support this clonotype. The chain is built from TRBV29-1 and TRBJ1-1; tentatively, D is TRBD1 (6 bases). The CDR3 runs to 14 residues. CDR1 SQVTM and CDR2 ANQGSEA come from the germline V gene. The V end was cut by 4 bases, the J end by 7 bases, with 19 bases between. DNA of the CDR3: TGCAGCGTTGGGGGAGGGCAGGGGAGTTTTGAAGCTTTCTTT. As protein: CSVGGGQGSFEAFF.

This clonotype came up a few times. The chain combines TRBV29-1 with TRBJ2-1, with D tentatively TRBD1 or TRBD2 (5 bases each). Trimming pared 4 bases from V and 1 base from J, leaving 11 bases between. Germline CDR1 reads SQVTM; CDR2 reads ANQGSEA. This CDR3 region has 14 residues. The CDR3 reads CSVVGGWSYNEQFF. DNA for the CDR3: TGCAGCGTTGTTGGGGGTTGGTCCTACAATGAGCAGTTCTTC.

This clonotype was observed a few times. The chain recombines TRBV4-3 with TRBJ2-3; 9 nucleotides match TRBD2. The CDR3 sequence is 17 residues long. Germline lookup yields CDR1 LGHNA and CDR2 YSLEER. Trimming at V came to 0 bases and at J to 3 bases, leaving 7 bases not matched to a gene. CDR3 sequence reads: CASSQEPAGGYTDTQYF. The CDR3 DNA follows: TGCGCCAGCAGCCAAGAGCCCGCGGGAGGGTATACAGATACGCAGTATTTT.

Many counts were recorded for this clonotype. The chain couples TRBV29-1 to TRBJ1-4; a weak D match, TRBD1 (5 bases). Between the trimmed V and J ends, which lost 0 bases and 5 bases, there was a span of 7 bases. CDR1 is SQVTM and CDR2 is ANQGSEA in the germline V gene. CDR3 length equals 13 residues. As DNA, the CDR3 is TGCAGCGTTGAAGACGGGGGAAATGAAAAACTGTTTTTT. This encodes CSVEDGGNEKLFF.

This clonotype was seen many times. The V and J genes are TRBV18 and TRBJ1-4; 7 nucleotides agree with TRBD1. The junction had 1 base not matched to a gene; V was cut back by 0 bases and J by 3 bases. Germline V gene data show CDR1 as KGHSH and CDR2 as LQKENI. CDR3 length equals 15 residues. The CDR3 sequence is CASSPPGQPNEKLFF. In DNA, the CDR3 is TGTGCCAGCTCACCACCGGGACAGCCTAATGAAAAACTGTTTTTT.

This clonotype was recorded once. The CDR3 loop reads CASSYSGAGYGYTF. CDR3 DNA: TGTGCCAGCAGTTACTCGGGGGCTGGTTATGGCTACACCTTC. This rearrangement joins TRBV6-5 to TRBJ1-2, with D tentatively TRBD1 (6 bases). The CDR3 has 14 amino acids. V lost 0 bases, J lost 5 bases, and 10 bases lay in between. Germline assignment: CDR1 MNHEY and CDR2 SVGAGI.

The V call is TRBV4-2, the J call TRBJ2-4; D ambiguous. The germline V and J ends were trimmed by 1 base and 2 bases, with 12 bases remaining between them. The germline V gene has CDR1 LGHNA and CDR2 YNFKEQ. The CDR3 extends over 16 amino acids. The CDR3 here is CASSQAGSGSKNIQYF. In DNA, the CDR3 is TGTGCCAGCAGCCAAGCCGGTTCTGGGTCCAAAAACATTCAGTACTTC.

This clonotype was counted many times. V gene TRBV20-1 combines with J gene TRBJ2-1; D gene ambiguous. The germline CDR1 and CDR2 sequences are DFQATT and SNEGSKA (reference sequence). The V end was cut by 3 bases, the J end by 6 bases, with 15 bases between. CDR3 length equals 14 residues. CDR3: CSASEGSWVNEQFF. DNA for the CDR3: TGCAGTGCTAGCGAAGGATCTTGGGTCAATGAGCAGTTCTTC.

The V and J genes are TRBV6-1 and TRBJ1-4; perhaps TRBD1 as D (5 bases). Trimming stripped 6 bases from V and 4 bases from J, with 12 bases between. The CDR3 has 14 residues. Germline V CDR1 and CDR2: MNHNS, SASEGT. This CDR3 reads CASRLTDRNEKLFF. In DNA, the CDR3 is TGTGCCAGCAGGTTGACAGATCGTAATGAAAAACTGTTTTTT.